Presented here are 25 T cell receptor beta chains from one specimen sequenced in a study of identical twins. One entry per CDR3 protein results from TCRdb running MiXCR on the 5' RACE reads. In the table there are 450,000 or so distinct CDR3 sequences, 14% of which are singletons. This sample also belongs to another study, concerning yellow fever vaccine responses in identical twins.

The sequencing sample was made of CD4+ T cells sorted from blood. The receptors originated from a young woman in good health.

The V and J genes are TRBV2 and TRBJ2-2; unclear D gene. CDR1 and CDR2 (germline): SNHLY, FYNNEI. V was clipped by 4 bases and J by 3 bases, with 9 bases between them. There are 14 residues in the CDR3. Written as DNA, the CDR3 is TGTGCCAGCAGTGCTTTTTCGGACACCGGGGAGCTGTTTTTT. As protein: CASSAFSDTGELFF.

The chain combines TRBV11-3 with TRBJ2-5; D not resolved. V gave up 0 bases and J gave up 4 bases, with 12 bases separating them. The CDR3 sequence is 15 residues long. Germline CDR1 SGHNT, CDR2 YENEEA. CDR3 amino acids: CASSLDGRKGETQYF. CDR3 nucleotide sequence: TGTGCCAGCAGCTTAGACGGTAGGAAGGGAGAGACCCAGTACTTC.

This chain links TRBV5-1 with TRBJ2-5; 7 bases fit TRBD2. V was clipped by 3 bases and J by 4 bases; unmatched bases: 6. Germline CDR1 and CDR2: SGHRS and YFSETQ. The CDR3 length is 14 residues. The CDR3: CASSSSGVAETQYF. For the CDR3, the DNA is TGCGCCAGCAGCTCTAGCGGTGTGGCAGAGACCCAGTACTTC.

Many counts were recorded for this clonotype. The chain couples TRBV12-3 or TRBV12-4 to TRBJ2-1, with 7 bases matching TRBD2. J lost 4 bases, V lost 1 base, and 4 bases had no gene match. The CDR3 is 15 amino acids. The CDR3 sequence: CASSLGGRVYNEQFF. The CDR3, as DNA: TGTGCCAGCAGTTTAGGCGGGAGAGTATACAATGAGCAGTTCTTC.

This clonotype came up a few times. This chain connects TRBV20-1 to TRBJ2-7; 9 bases map to TRBD1. Trimming removed 1 base from V and 5 bases from J; junction bases left unmatched: 3. Germline values: CDR1 DFQATT, CDR2 SNEGSKA (reference sequence). CDR3 length: 13 amino acids. Here the CDR3 reads CSARGWTGDEQYF. CDR3 nucleotide sequence: TGCAGTGCTAGAGGTTGGACAGGGGACGAGCAGTACTTC.

Only a few counts were recorded for this clonotype. The chain couples TRBV20-1 to TRBJ2-5; TRBD1 agrees at 7 bases. The germline V gene has CDR1 DFQATT and CDR2 SNEGSKA (reference sequence). V was clipped by 5 bases and J by 2 bases; unmatched bases: 8. CDR3 length: 14 amino acids. Here the CDR3 DNA reads TGCAGTGCTCCGAGGACAGGAAAACAAGAGACCCAGTACTTC. Its protein product is CSAPRTGKQETQYF.

The rearrangement uses TRBV4-3 and TRBJ2-3; 12 nucleotides match TRBD2. CDR3 length: 17 amino acids. J gave up 0 bases and V 4 bases, and 5 bases lay outside the gene matches. CDR1 is LGHNA, CDR2 YSLEER, per germline. CDR3 region: CASSRRLAGVSTDTQYF. CDR3 DNA: TGCGCCAGCAGCCGTCGACTAGCGGGAGTGAGCACAGATACGCAGTATTTT.

This clonotype has at least ten counts. This chain uses TRBV12-3 or TRBV12-4 with TRBJ2-1, with D possibly TRBD2 on 6 matching bases. The CDR3 sequence is 16 residues long. V was trimmed by 2 bases and J by 4 bases, leaving 15 bases between them. In DNA form, the CDR3 reads TGTGCCAGCAGTTTACCCCGTTGGGCGGGGTACAATGAGCAGTTCTTC. Protein sequence: CASSLPRWAGYNEQFF.

Only a few counts were recorded for this clonotype. V usage is TRBV20-1 and J usage is TRBJ2-7; possible D gene TRBD1, 6 bases. The length of the CDR3 is 14 residues. V was clipped by 5 bases and J by 1 base, with 15 bases between them. Germline assignment: CDR1 DFQATT and CDR2 SNEGSKA (reference sequence). For the CDR3, the DNA is TGCAGTGCTTCGTCAGTCAGGGGATCCTACGAGCAGTACTTC. This codes for CSASSVRGSYEQYF.

V gene TRBV7-9 combines with J gene TRBJ2-5; D might be TRBD2 (6 bases). The ends were cut back, 3 bases at V and 4 bases at J, with 15 bases in the middle. Germline V lookup: CDR1 SEHNR, CDR2 FQNEAQ (reference sequence). This CDR3 contains 15 residues. This CDR3 reads CASSFSLAVLETQYF. Written as DNA, the CDR3 is TGTGCCAGCAGCTTTTCACTAGCCGTATTAGAGACCCAGTACTTC.

This clonotype was detected a few times. With a much larger clone just one base away, this may be a read error. The chain carries TRBV5-1 and TRBJ2-2; D not certain. Germline values: CDR1 SGHRS, CDR2 YFSETQ. There are 12 residues in the CDR3. V lost 4 bases to trimming and J lost 4 bases, with 5 bases between them. The CDR3 sequence is CASSIITGELFF. The CDR3 DNA sequence: TGCGCCAGCAGCATAATCACCGGGGAGCTGTTTTTT.

This clonotype occurred a few times. The chain uses TRBV20-1 and TRBJ2-3; the match to TRBD2 covers 13 bases. V trimming: 6 bases; J trimming: 4 bases; junction bases outside the gene matches: 7. Germline assignment: CDR1 DFQATT and CDR2 SNEGSKA (reference sequence). There are 15 residues in the CDR3. CDR3 DNA sequence: TGCAGTGCAGAAGGGACTAGCGGGATTGCAGATACGCAGTATTTT. This sequence encodes CSAEGTSGIADTQYF.

This clonotype appeared once. The junction departs from the called germline gene at one end, perhaps through a read error. J is TRBJ2-3 and V is TRBV5-1; 15 positions match TRBD2. The CDR3 covers 15 residues. Germline lookup yields CDR1 SGHRS and CDR2 YFSETQ. CDR3: CASSWTSGGADTEYF. The CDR3, as DNA: TGCGCCAGCAGCTGGACTAGCGGGGGGGCTGATACGGAGTATTTT.

The chain recombines TRBV20-1 with TRBJ2-2; tentative D call: TRBD1 (6 bases). The CDR3 sequence is 14 residues long. Trimming pared 5 bases from V and 1 base from J, leaving 11 bases between. CDR1 and CDR2 (germline): DFQATT, SNEGSKA (reference sequence). For the CDR3, the DNA is TGCAGTGCTTATGGGACACAGAACACCGGGGAGCTGTTTTTT. This encodes CSAYGTQNTGELFF.

V gene TRBV12-3 or TRBV12-4 combines with J gene TRBJ2-3; TRBD1 matches 7 bases. The CDR3 spans 14 residues. Losses at the gene ends were 6 bases for V and 0 bases for J; bases not matched to a gene: 3. Here the CDR3 reads CASRMGQSTDTQYF. CDR3 bases: TGTGCCAGCAGGATGGGACAGAGCACAGATACGCAGTATTTT.

The chain uses TRBV20-1 and TRBJ1-6, with D uncertain. CDR1 and CDR2 (germline): DFQATT, SNEGSKA (reference sequence). CDR3 length: 15 residues. Between the trimmed V and J ends, which lost 5 bases and 7 bases, there was a span of 18 bases. The CDR3 bases are TGCAGTGCTCCCCGGGAGTTATCTAGGAATTCACCCCTCCACTTT. This gives the protein CSAPRELSRNSPLHF.

This clonotype was detected a few times. The chain links TRBV20-1 to TRBJ2-1; D is perhaps TRBD1 (6 bases). CDR1 is DFQATT and CDR2 is SNEGSKA in the germline V gene (reference sequence). The CDR3 covers 12 residues. The germline V and J ends were trimmed by 3 bases and 9 bases, with 12 bases remaining between them. The CDR3 sequence is CSARIQGSEQFF. CDR3 bases: TGCAGTGCTAGGATACAGGGAAGTGAGCAGTTCTTC.

In DNA, the CDR3 is TGTGCCATCAAACCATCTTACGGAGACACCGGGGAGCTGTTTTTT. Translating it yields CAIKPSYGDTGELFF. The chain recombines TRBV10-3 with TRBJ2-2, with D uncertain. The ends were cut back, 7 bases at V and 3 bases at J, with 15 bases in the middle. CDR1 and CDR2 (germline): ENHRY, SYGVKD. The CDR3 consists of 15 residues.

This clonotype turned up a few times. This chain uses TRBV6-5 with TRBJ2-1, with 11 bases identical to TRBD2. The length of the CDR3 is 15 residues. Trimming took 4 bases from V and 6 from J; bases not matched to a gene: 5. Germline V gene data show CDR1 as MNHEY and CDR2 as SVGAGI. The CDR3 region is CASSSRLAGTNEQFF. The CDR3 DNA sequence: TGTGCCAGCAGTTCCAGACTAGCGGGAACCAATGAGCAGTTCTTC.

This clonotype was seen many times. The chain links TRBV7-2 to TRBJ2-7; possibly TRBD2 for D (5 bases). Trimming cost V 1 base and J 0 bases, with 10 bases left between them. CDR3 length: 15 amino acids. In germline, CDR1 is SGHTA, CDR2 FQGNSA. This CDR3 is CASSLEPGYSYEQYF. The CDR3 DNA reads TGTGCCAGCAGCTTAGAACCGGGGTACTCCTACGAGCAGTACTTC.

This chain uses TRBV29-1 with TRBJ2-7; 8 bases match TRBD2. Unmatched junction bases numbered 12, after V lost 4 bases and J lost 7 bases. This CDR3 spans 14 amino acids. The germline CDR1 and CDR2 sequences are SQVTM and ANQGSEA. CDR3 bases: TGCAGCGTTGCCCCGCGGGGGGCGGGGACGGAGCAGTACTTC. Its protein product is CSVAPRGAGTEQYF.

This clonotype has just a few counts. The CDR3 is CASTQSATDTQYF. DNA for the CDR3: TGTGCCAGCACCCAGTCAGCCACAGATACGCAGTATTTT. The chain is built from TRBV12-3 or TRBV12-4 and TRBJ2-3; D remains unclear. The CDR3 covers 13 residues. Deletions cut 7 bases from V and 2 bases from J, with 10 bases between.

This clonotype was observed a handful of times. The chain employs TRBV6-2 or TRBV6-3 and TRBJ1-2; 7 bases are a match to TRBD1. V dropped 0 bases and J dropped 8; count of bases not matched to a gene: 6. This CDR3 region has 14 residues. The V gene's germline CDR1 is MNHEY and CDR2 SVGEGT. The CDR3 DNA follows: TGTGCCAGCAGTTACTCGGACAGGATGTGGGGCTACACCTTC. This codes for CASSYSDRMWGYTF.

In DNA form, the CDR3 reads TGTGCCAGCAGCACCCAGACAGGGCACACTGAAGCTTTCTTT. Its protein is CASSTQTGHTEAFF. J is TRBJ1-1 and V is TRBV7-2; TRBD1 aligns across 7 bases. Germline loops: CDR1 SGHTA, CDR2 FQGNSA. The CDR3 length is 14 residues. The ends lost 5 bases at V and 3 bases at J; junction bases unmatched: 6.

This sequence joins TRBV10-2 and TRBJ2-1; TRBD2 agrees at 12 bases. The CDR3 consists of 15 residues. Trimming cost V 6 bases and J 8 bases; bases outside gene matches: 8. CDR1 and CDR2 (germline): WSHSY, SAAADI. CDR3 in amino acids: CASRRLAGVLDEQFF. The CDR3 coding sequence is TGCGCCAGCAGGAGACTAGCGGGAGTATTGGATGAGCAGTTCTTC.